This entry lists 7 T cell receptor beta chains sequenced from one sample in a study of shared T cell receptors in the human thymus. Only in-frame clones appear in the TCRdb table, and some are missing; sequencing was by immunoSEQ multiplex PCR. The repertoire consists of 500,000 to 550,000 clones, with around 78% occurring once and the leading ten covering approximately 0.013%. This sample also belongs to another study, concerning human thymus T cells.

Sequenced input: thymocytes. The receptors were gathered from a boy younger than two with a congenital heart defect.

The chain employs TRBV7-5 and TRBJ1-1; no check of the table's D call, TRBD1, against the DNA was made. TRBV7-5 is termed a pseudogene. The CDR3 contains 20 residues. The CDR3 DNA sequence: TGTGCCAGAAGGAAGGACAGGGGATTGTCCAAGTGTTTCTCGAACACTGAAGCTTTCTTT. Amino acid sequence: CARRKDRGLSKCFSNTEAFF.

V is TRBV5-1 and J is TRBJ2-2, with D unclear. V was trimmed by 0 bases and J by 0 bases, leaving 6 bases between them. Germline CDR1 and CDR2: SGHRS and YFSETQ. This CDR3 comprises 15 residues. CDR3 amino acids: CASSLGAPNTGELFF. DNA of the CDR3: TGCGCCAGCAGCTTGGGGGCCCCGAACACCGGGGAGCTGTTTTTT.

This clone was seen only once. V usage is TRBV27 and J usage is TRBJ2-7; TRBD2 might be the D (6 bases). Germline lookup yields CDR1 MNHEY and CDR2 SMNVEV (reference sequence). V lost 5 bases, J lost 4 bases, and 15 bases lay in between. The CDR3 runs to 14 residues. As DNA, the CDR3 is TGTGCCAGCAGTAGGAGGGGAGAAGATTACGAGCAGTACTTC. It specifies CASSRRGEDYEQYF.

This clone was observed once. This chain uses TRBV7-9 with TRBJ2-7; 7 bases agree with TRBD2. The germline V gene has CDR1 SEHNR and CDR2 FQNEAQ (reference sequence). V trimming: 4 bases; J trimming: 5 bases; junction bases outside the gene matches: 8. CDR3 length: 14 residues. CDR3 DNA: TGTGCCAGCAGCTCCCGGACTAGTAGGCACGAGCAGTACTTC. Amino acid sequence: CASSSRTSRHEQYF. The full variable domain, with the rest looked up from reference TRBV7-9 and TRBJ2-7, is DTGVSQNPRHKITKRGQNVTFRCDPISEHNRLYWYRQTLGQGPEFLTYFQNEAQLEKSRLLSDRFSAERPKGSFSTLEIQRTEQGDSAMYLCASSSRTSRHEQYFGPGTRLTVT.

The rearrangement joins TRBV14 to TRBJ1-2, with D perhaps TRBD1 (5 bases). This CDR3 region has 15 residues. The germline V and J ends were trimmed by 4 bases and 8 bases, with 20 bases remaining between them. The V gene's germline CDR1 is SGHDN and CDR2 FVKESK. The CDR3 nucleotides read TGTGCCAGCAGCCTCGGAGGGGACGGCCGAGGAGGCTACACCTTC. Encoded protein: CASSLGGDGRGGYTF.

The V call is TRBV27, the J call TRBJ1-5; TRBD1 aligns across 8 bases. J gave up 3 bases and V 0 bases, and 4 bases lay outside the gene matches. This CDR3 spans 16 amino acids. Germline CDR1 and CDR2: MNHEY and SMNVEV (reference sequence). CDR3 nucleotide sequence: TGTGCCAGCAGTTTATCGACAGGGGTGCCCAATCAGCCCCAGCATTTT. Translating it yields CASSLSTGVPNQPQHF.

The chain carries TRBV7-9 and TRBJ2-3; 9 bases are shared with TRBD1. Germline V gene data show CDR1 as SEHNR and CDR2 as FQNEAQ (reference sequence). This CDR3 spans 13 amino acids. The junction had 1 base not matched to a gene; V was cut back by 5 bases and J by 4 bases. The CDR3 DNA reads TGTGCCAGCAGCGGGACAGGGCCAGATACGCAGTATTTT. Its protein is CASSGTGPDTQYF.